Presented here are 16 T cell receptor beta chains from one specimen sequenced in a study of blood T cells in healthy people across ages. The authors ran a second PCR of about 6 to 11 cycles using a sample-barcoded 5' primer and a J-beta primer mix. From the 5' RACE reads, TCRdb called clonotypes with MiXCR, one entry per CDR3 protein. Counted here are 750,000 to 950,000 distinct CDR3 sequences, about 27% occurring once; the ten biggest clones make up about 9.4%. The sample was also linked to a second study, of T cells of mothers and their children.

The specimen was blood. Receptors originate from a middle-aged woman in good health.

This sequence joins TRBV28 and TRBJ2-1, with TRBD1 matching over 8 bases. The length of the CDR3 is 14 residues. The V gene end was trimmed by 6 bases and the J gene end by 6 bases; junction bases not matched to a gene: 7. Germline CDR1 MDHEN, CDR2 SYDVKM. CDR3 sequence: CASSRDRPGNEQFF. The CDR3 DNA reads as TGTGCCAGCAGCCGGGACAGGCCGGGCAATGAGCAGTTCTTC. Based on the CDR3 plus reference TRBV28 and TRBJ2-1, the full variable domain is DVKVTQSSRYLVKRTGEKVFLECVQDMDHENMFWYRQDPGLGLRLIYFSYDVKMKEKGDIPEGYSVSREKKERFSLILESASTNQTSMYLCASSRDRPGNEQFFGPGTRLTVL.

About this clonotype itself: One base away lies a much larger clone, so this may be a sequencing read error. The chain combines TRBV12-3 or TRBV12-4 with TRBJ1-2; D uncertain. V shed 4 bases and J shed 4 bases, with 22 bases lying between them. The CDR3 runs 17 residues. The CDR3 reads CASSSPGIGRNRYGYTF. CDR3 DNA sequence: TGTGCCAGCAGTTCTCCTGGCATCGGACGGAACCGCTATGGCTACACCTTC.

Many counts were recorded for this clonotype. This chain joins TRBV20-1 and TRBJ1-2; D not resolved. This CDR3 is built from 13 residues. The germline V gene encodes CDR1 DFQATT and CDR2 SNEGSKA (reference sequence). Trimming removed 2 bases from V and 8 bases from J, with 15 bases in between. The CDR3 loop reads CSARTRASDGYTF. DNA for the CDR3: TGCAGTGCTAGAACCCGGGCCTCAGACGGCTACACCTTC.

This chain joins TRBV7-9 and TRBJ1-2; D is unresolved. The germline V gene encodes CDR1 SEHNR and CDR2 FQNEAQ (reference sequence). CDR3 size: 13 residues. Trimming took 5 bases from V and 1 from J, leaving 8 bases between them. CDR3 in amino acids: CASSPEHNYGYTF. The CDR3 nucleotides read TGTGCCAGCAGCCCGGAACATAACTATGGCTACACCTTC.

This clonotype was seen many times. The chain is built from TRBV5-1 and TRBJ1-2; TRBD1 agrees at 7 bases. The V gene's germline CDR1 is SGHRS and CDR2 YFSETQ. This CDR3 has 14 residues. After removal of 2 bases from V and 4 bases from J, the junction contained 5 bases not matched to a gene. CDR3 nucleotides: TGCGCCAGCAGCTTAACAGGGGACCCCTATGGCTACACCTTC. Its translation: CASSLTGDPYGYTF. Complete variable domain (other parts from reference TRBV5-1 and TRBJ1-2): KAGVTQTPRYLIKTRGQQVTLSCSPISGHRSVSWYQQTPGQGLQFLFEYFSETQRNKGNFPGRFSGRQFSNSRSEMNVSTLELGDSALYLCASSLTGDPYGYTFGSGTRLTVV.

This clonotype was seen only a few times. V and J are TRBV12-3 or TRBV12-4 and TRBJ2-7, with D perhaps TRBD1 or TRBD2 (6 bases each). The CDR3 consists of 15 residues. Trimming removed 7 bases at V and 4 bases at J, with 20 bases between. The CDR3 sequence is CASMKGGGYGYEQYF. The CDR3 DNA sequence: TGTGCCAGCATGAAAGGAGGGGGATATGGGTACGAGCAGTACTTC.

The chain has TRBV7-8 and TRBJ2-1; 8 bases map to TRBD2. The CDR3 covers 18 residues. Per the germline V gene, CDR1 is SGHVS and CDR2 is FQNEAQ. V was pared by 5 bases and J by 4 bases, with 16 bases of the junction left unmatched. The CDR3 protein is CASSPARRGGYVYNEQFF. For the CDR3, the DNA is TGTGCCAGCAGCCCGGCTCGACGGGGGGGATACGTATACAATGAGCAGTTCTTC.

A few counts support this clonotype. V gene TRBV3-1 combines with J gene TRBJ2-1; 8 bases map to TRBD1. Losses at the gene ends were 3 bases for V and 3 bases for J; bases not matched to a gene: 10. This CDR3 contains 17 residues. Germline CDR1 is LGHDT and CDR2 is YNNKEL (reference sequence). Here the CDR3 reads CASSQQGARTIYNEQFF. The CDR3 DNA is TGTGCCAGCAGCCAGCAGGGGGCGCGGACTATCTACAATGAGCAGTTCTTC.

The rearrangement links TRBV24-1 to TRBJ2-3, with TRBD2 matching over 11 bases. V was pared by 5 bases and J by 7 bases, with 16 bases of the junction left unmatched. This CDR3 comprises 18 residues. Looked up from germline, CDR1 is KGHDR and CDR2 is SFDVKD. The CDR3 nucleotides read TGTGCCACCAGTGGCCCGGGAGGGATTAGCGGGGGGGCCAATACGCAGTATTTT. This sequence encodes CATSGPGGISGGANTQYF.

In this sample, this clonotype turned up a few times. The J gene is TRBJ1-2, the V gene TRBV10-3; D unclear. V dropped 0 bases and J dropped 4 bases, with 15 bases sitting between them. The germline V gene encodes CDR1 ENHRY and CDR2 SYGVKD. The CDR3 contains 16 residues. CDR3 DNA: TGTGCCATCAGTGAGTCGGGAGCGGACGCGGTCTATGGCTACACCTTC. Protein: CAISESGADAVYGYTF.

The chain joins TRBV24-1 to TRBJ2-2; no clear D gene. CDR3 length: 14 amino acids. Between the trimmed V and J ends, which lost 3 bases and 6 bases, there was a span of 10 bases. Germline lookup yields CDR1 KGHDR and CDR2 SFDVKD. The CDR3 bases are TGTGCCACCAGTGATGCTGGGATGGCCGGGGAGCTGTTTTTT. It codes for CATSDAGMAGELFF.

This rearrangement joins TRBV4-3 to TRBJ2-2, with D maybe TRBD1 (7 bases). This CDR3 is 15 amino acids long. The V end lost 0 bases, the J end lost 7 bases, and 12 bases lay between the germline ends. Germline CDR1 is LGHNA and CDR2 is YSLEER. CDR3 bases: TGCGCCAGCAGCCAAGACCAGGGGGGTGTCGGGGAGCTGTTTTTT. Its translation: CASSQDQGGVGELFF.

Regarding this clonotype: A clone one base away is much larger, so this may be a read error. This CDR3 is CANSYMQGRGYTF. CDR3 DNA: TGTGCCAACAGTTACATGCAGGGCCGTGGCTACACCTTC. The chain employs TRBV6-5 and TRBJ1-2; D might be TRBD1 (5 bases). Germline V gene sequence: CDR1 MNHEY, CDR2 SVGAGI. The CDR3 loop spans 13 amino acids.

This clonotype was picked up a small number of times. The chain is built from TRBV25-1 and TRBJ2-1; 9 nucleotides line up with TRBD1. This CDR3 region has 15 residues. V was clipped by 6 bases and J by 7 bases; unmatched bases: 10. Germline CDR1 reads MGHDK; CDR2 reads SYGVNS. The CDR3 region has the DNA TGTGCCAGCAGAGAAACAGGGGGCGCGGAAAATGAGCAGTTCTTC. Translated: CASRETGGAENEQFF.

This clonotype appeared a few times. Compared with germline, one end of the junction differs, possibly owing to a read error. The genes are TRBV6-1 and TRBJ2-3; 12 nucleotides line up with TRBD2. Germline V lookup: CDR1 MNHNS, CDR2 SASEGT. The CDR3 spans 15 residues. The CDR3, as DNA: TGTGCCTGCAGTGAGCTAGCGGGGGGGTCAGATACGCAGTATTTT. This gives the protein CACSELAGGSDTQYF.

This CDR3 is CASSRDQAGANVLTF. The CDR3 DNA reads TGTGCCAGCAGCCGGGATCAGGCTGGGGCCAACGTCCTGACTTTC. The V call is TRBV7-3, the J call TRBJ2-6, with D maybe TRBD2 (5 bases). This CDR3 spans 15 amino acids. From germline, CDR1 is SGHTA and CDR2 FQGTGA. V was clipped by 5 bases and J by 2 bases, with 10 bases between them.